The 2 T cell receptor beta chains reported below all come from one sample, sequenced in a study of T-cell memory formation after mild COVID-19. TCRdb ran MiXCR on the 5' RACE reads and lists one entry per CDR3 protein. The sample shows around 340,000 distinct CDR3 sequences, 10% to 15% of them seen only once. The specimen was PBMCs or a T cell subset sorted from them (not recorded which). The receptors derive from a man in his late teens or twenties who had mild COVID-19 (a few samples of this study predate the infection). Cell type and time point are not known.

This clonotype showed up many times. V gene TRBV6-5 combines with J gene TRBJ1-1; D call uncertain. V lost 0 bases and J 1 base, leaving 3 bases between the germline ends. The CDR3 covers 13 residues. The germline V gene has CDR1 MNHEY and CDR2 SVGAGI. The chain's CDR3 is CASSYSQNTEAFF. The CDR3 region has the DNA TGTGCCAGCAGTTACTCACAGAACACTGAAGCTTTCTTT.

The chain uses TRBV3-1 and TRBJ1-5; no reliable D call. Trimming removed 2 bases at V and 6 bases at J, with 11 bases between. From germline, CDR1 is LGHDT and CDR2 YNNKEL (reference sequence). The CDR3 covers 14 residues. CDR3 coding DNA: TGTGCCAGCAGCCAATCCCGAGGAGGTCAGCCCCAGCATTTT. Translating it yields CASSQSRGGQPQHF.